Following are 6 T cell receptor beta chains from one sample sequenced in a study of blood T cell repertoires in COVID-19. Generated by immunoSEQ multiplex PCR, the TCRdb table keeps only in-frame clones and is missing some. The sample contains about 71,000 clones, 86% of which appear only once. The specimen sequenced was peripheral blood. Receptor source: a man aged 25 to 45 with acute or convalescent COVID-19.

Comments on this clone: A junction boundary mismatches the germline segment, possibly from a read error. The chain employs TRBV7-7 and TRBJ2-5; unclear D gene. CDR3 length equals 14 residues. Looked up from germline, CDR1 is SSHAT and CDR2 is FNYEAQ (reference sequence). CDR3 sequence (DNA): TGTGCTAGCAGCTTAGCCACAGCATATGAGACCCAGTACTTC. Translated: CASSLATAYETQYF.

The V call is TRBV2, the J call TRBJ1-2; D call uncertain. The CDR3 is 13 residues long. Between the trimmed V and J ends, which lost 3 bases and 6 bases, there was a span of 11 bases. Per the germline V gene, CDR1 is SNHLY and CDR2 is FYNNEI. This CDR3 is CASSEWRVDGYTF. Written as DNA, the CDR3 is TGTGCCAGCAGTGAGTGGAGGGTGGATGGCTACACCTTC.

The table lists this clone with a count of one. This rearrangement joins TRBV7-2 to TRBJ2-4; D is possibly TRBD2 (5 bases). The V end was cut by 4 bases, the J end by 9 bases, with 13 bases between. The CDR3 totals 13 residues. The germline gives CDR1 SGHTA, CDR2 FQGNSA. The CDR3, as DNA: TGTGCCAGCAGCTCGGCCGGGGTAGGCATTCAGTACTTC. This codes for CASSSAGVGIQYF.

The chain is built from TRBV6-2 or TRBV6-3 and TRBJ2-5; 10 positions agree with TRBD1. The length of the CDR3 is 15 residues. Trimming cost V 4 bases and J 4 bases; bases outside gene matches: 6. Per germline, CDR1 MNHEY and CDR2 SVGEGT. CDR3 in DNA: TGTGCCAGCAGTTGGGGACAGGGGAGGGGAGAGACCCAGTACTTC. It is translated as CASSWGQGRGETQYF.

V gene TRBV5-4 combines with J gene TRBJ1-2, with D perhaps TRBD1 (6 bases). CDR1 is SGHNT, CDR2 YYREEE, per germline (reference sequence). The CDR3 totals 14 residues. V was shortened by 4 bases and J by 1 base, with 11 bases between the two germline ends. Here the CDR3 reads CASSLTQGNYGYTF. For the CDR3, the DNA is TGTGCCAGCAGCCTGACACAGGGTAACTATGGCTACACCTTC.

The V call is TRBV7-8, the J call TRBJ2-1; 7 bases are shared with TRBD1. The CDR3 spans 15 residues. Trimming removed 4 bases from V and 0 bases from J; junction bases left unmatched: 3. Germline CDR1 SGHVS, CDR2 FQNEAQ. Here the CDR3 reads CASSYDRASYNEQFF. The CDR3 region has the DNA TGTGCCAGCAGCTACGACAGGGCCTCCTACAATGAGCAGTTCTTC.